The 28 T cell receptor beta chains reported below all come from one sample, sequenced in a study of cytomegalovirus exposure and HLA in healthy donors. PCR primers comprised 60 Vbeta and 13 Jbeta primers. This table comes from immunoSEQ multiplex PCR, and its TCRdb copy is limited to in-frame clones, with some not included. In the table there are about 76,000 clones, around three quarters of which are singletons. The sample was PBMCs. The receptors stem from a man aged 30 to 39 in good health and CMV-seronegative.

The chain couples TRBV18 to TRBJ2-1; 7 bases agree with TRBD2. Per germline, CDR1 KGHSH and CDR2 LQKENI. Trimming at V came to 6 bases and at J to 4 bases, leaving 15 bases not matched to a gene. This CDR3 has 17 amino acids. In DNA form, the CDR3 reads TGTGCCAGCTCCCGCAGGGCTTACGGGACTACTTACAATGAGCAGTTCTTC. Translating gives CASSRRAYGTTYNEQFF.

The count of this clone is one. This chain joins TRBV7-9 and TRBJ1-4; D unclear. Germline CDR1 and CDR2: SEHNR and FQNEAQ (reference sequence). With 1 base removed from V and 3 bases from J, the gap between germline ends came to 6 bases. This CDR3 has 14 amino acids. The CDR3 region is CASSLGLSNEKLFF. DNA of the CDR3: TGTGCCAGCAGCTTAGGACTGTCTAATGAAAAACTGTTTTTT.

V is TRBV27 and J is TRBJ2-3; maybe TRBD2 (6 bases). The V end was cut by 5 bases, the J end by 4 bases, with 16 bases between. The germline V gene has CDR1 MNHEY and CDR2 SMNVEV (reference sequence). This CDR3 contains 15 residues. CDR3 bases: TGTGCCAGCAGTCCAGAGAGGGAGGATGCAGATACGCAGTATTTT. Amino acid sequence: CASSPEREDADTQYF.

V is TRBV19 and J is TRBJ1-5; D might be TRBD1 (5 bases). Germline assignment: CDR1 LNHDA and CDR2 SQIVND (reference sequence). The CDR3 spans 17 residues. V was cut by 7 bases and J by 0 bases, with 19 bases left in between. The DNA of the CDR3 is TGTGCCAGTACCCATCGGGGGGAAACGTATAGCAATCAGCCCCAGCATTTT. Translation: CASTHRGETYSNQPQHF.

This sequence joins TRBV5-5 and TRBJ1-2, with D maybe TRBD1 (5 bases). The CDR3 is 15 residues long. The ends were cut back, 6 bases at V and 0 bases at J, with 15 bases in the middle. In germline, CDR1 is SGHKS, CDR2 YYEKEE (reference sequence). The CDR3 here is CASTFRGGANYGYTF. The CDR3 bases are TGTGCCAGCACCTTCCGGGGGGGTGCTAACTATGGCTACACCTTC.

The chain combines TRBV5-1 with TRBJ2-3; perhaps TRBD1 as D (6 bases). CDR3 length: 14 residues. V lost 4 bases and J 6 bases, leaving 15 bases between the germline ends. Germline CDR1 and CDR2: SGHRS and YFSETQ. As DNA, the CDR3 is TGCGCCAGCAGCCAGGGGAAGAAGGCGGATACGCAGTATTTT. Translation gives CASSQGKKADTQYF. Full variable domain (outside the CDR3, taken from reference TRBV5-1 and TRBJ2-3): KAGVTQTPRYLIKTRGQQVTLSCSPISGHRSVSWYQQTPGQGLQFLFEYFSETQRNKGNFPGRFSGRQFSNSRSEMNVSTLELGDSALYLCASSQGKKADTQYFGPGTRLTVL.

The chain has TRBV4-1 and TRBJ1-1; D unresolved. Trimming shortened V by 0 bases and J by 1 base, and 15 bases separated the two germline ends. The CDR3 loop spans 17 amino acids. Germline V lookup: CDR1 MGHRA, CDR2 YSYEKL. The CDR3 is CASSQDGQAQRNTEAFF. CDR3 nucleotides: TGCGCCAGCAGCCAAGATGGCCAGGCCCAAAGGAACACTGAAGCTTTCTTT.

The J gene is TRBJ2-1, the V gene TRBV7-9; 15 bases fit TRBD2. This CDR3 has 18 residues. J was trimmed by 5 bases and V by 1 base; bases with no gene match: 6. CDR1 and CDR2 from the germline V gene are SEHNR and FQNEAQ (reference sequence). This chain's CDR3 is CASSLGGTSGGSHNEQFF. CDR3 coding DNA: TGTGCCAGCAGCTTAGGAGGGACTAGCGGGGGGTCCCACAATGAGCAGTTCTTC.

This clone was observed a few times. This chain links TRBV5-5 with TRBJ2-7, with D unresolved. Trimming pared 5 bases from V and 2 bases from J, leaving 5 bases between. The CDR3 length is 11 residues. Germline V CDR1 and CDR2: SGHKS, YYEKEE (reference sequence). The CDR3 sequence: CASSLTYEQYF. For the CDR3, the DNA is TGTGCCAGCAGTCTTACCTACGAGCAGTACTTC.

The rearrangement uses TRBV6-6 and TRBJ2-2; TRBD1 aligns across 7 bases. Germline V CDR1 and CDR2: MNHNY, SVGAGI (reference sequence). CDR3 length: 15 residues. The trim removed 5 bases at V and 2 bases at J, leaving 5 bases unmatched. The CDR3 DNA is TGTGCCAGCAGTACATACAGGGGAAACACCGGGGAGCTGTTTTTT. The encoded protein is CASSTYRGNTGELFF.

The V gene is TRBV29-1, the J gene TRBJ2-1; D may be TRBD2 (6 bases). The CDR3 has 14 residues. Trimming removed 6 bases from V and 4 bases from J, with 16 bases in between. Germline CDR1 SQVTM, CDR2 ANQGSEA. The CDR3: CSVPRDWGYNEQFF. For the CDR3, the DNA is TGCAGCGTGCCAAGGGACTGGGGTTACAATGAGCAGTTCTTC.

The V gene is TRBV27, the J gene TRBJ1-2, with 12 bases fitting TRBD1. Germline V gene data show CDR1 as MNHEY and CDR2 as SMNVEV (reference sequence). The junction had 9 bases not matched to a gene; V was cut back by 7 bases and J by 3 bases. The CDR3 loop spans 16 amino acids. CDR3 in amino acids: CASTHAGTGGDYGYTF. The CDR3 nucleotides are TGTGCCAGCACCCATGCCGGGACAGGGGGCGACTATGGCTACACCTTC.

This clone has more than one count but fewer than ten. This chain links TRBV6-1 with TRBJ2-5, with D perhaps TRBD1 (5 bases). V lost 4 bases and J 2 bases, leaving 8 bases between the germline ends. The CDR3 has 13 amino acids. From germline, CDR1 is MNHNS and CDR2 SASEGT. Here the CDR3 DNA reads TGTGCCAGCAGTGGACAGATACAAGAGACCCAGTACTTC. Its protein is CASSGQIQETQYF.

The chain couples TRBV7-2 to TRBJ1-4, with D possibly TRBD1 on 5 matching bases. From germline, CDR1 is SGHTA and CDR2 FQGNSA. CDR3 length: 13 residues. V gave up 6 bases and J gave up 11 bases, with 16 bases separating them. The DNA of the CDR3 is TGTGCCAGCAGTTCCCAAGGGGCGCGGAAACTGTTTTTT. Amino acids: CASSSQGARKLFF. Combining the CDR3 with reference TRBV7-2 and TRBJ1-4 gives the whole variable domain GAGVSQSPSNKVTEKGKDVELRCDPISGHTALYWYRQSLGQGLEFLIYFQGNSAPDKSGLPSDRFSAERTGGSVSTLTIQRTQQEDSAVYLCASSSQGARKLFFGSGTQLSVL.

This clone was recorded a few times. CDR3 region: CASSLGTRGAFF. The CDR3 nucleotides read TGTGCCAGCAGCCTGGGGACCAGGGGTGCTTTCTTT. This sequence joins TRBV7-2 and TRBJ1-1, with a weak D call TRBD1 (6 bases). Per the germline V gene, CDR1 is SGHTA and CDR2 is FQGNSA. V lost 5 bases and J 11 bases, leaving 15 bases between the germline ends. The CDR3 is made up of 12 amino acids. Full variable domain (remainder filled in from reference TRBV7-2 and TRBJ1-1): GAGVSQSPSNKVTEKGKDVELRCDPISGHTALYWYRQSLGQGLEFLIYFQGNSAPDKSGLPSDRFSAERTGGSVSTLTIQRTQQEDSAVYLCASSLGTRGAFFGQGTRLTVV.

This clone has a handful of counts. The chain carries TRBV7-2 and TRBJ2-3; D ambiguous. In germline, CDR1 is SGHTA, CDR2 FQGNSA. CDR3 length: 14 residues. V was shortened by 7 bases and J by 0 bases, with 11 bases between the two germline ends. The CDR3 sequence: CASTTYSSTDTQYF. CDR3 sequence (DNA): TGTGCCAGCACCACGTACAGTAGCACAGATACGCAGTATTTT.

The gene calls are TRBV30 and TRBJ2-7, with a tentative D call TRBD2 (6 bases). The CDR3 is made up of 16 amino acids. Trimming left V 0 bases short and J 3 bases short, with 18 bases between. Germline V gene data show CDR1 as GTSNPN and CDR2 as SVGIG (reference sequence). The CDR3 here is CAWSVWKRVGDYEQYF. As DNA, the CDR3 is TGTGCCTGGAGTGTATGGAAGCGGGTGGGGGACTACGAGCAGTACTTC.

The table lists this clone with a few counts. The rearrangement links TRBV28 to TRBJ1-4; 8 bases fit TRBD1. J lost 5 bases, V lost 7 bases, and 15 bases had no gene match. Per the germline V gene, CDR1 is MDHEN and CDR2 is SYDVKM. The CDR3 is 17 residues long. The CDR3 is CASNPTRGTGGNEKLFF. The CDR3 DNA reads TGTGCCAGCAACCCGACCCGAGGTACAGGGGGAAATGAAAAACTGTTTTTT. Looking up the rest from reference TRBV28 and TRBJ1-4 gives the full variable domain: DVKVTQSSRYLVKRTGEKVFLECVQDMDHENMFWYRQDPGLGLRLIYFSYDVKMKEKGDIPEGYSVSREKKERFSLILESASTNQTSMYLCASNPTRGTGGNEKLFFGSGTQLSVL.

V is TRBV7-6 and J is TRBJ2-3; the match to TRBD2 covers 7 bases. The CDR3 is made up of 14 amino acids. With V trimmed by 4 bases and J by 2 bases, 3 bases remained unmatched. From germline, CDR1 is SGHVS and CDR2 FNYEAQ. The CDR3 is CASSYSGLTDTQYF. CDR3 nucleotides: TGTGCCAGCAGCTATAGCGGGCTCACAGATACGCAGTATTTT.

This clone came up once. V gene TRBV7-2 combines with J gene TRBJ1-2; 10 bases fit TRBD1. Trimming removed 5 bases from V and 7 bases from J; junction bases left unmatched: 13. CDR1 SGHTA and CDR2 FQGNSA come from the germline V gene. CDR3 length equals 16 residues. Written as DNA, the CDR3 is TGTGCCAGCAGCACGAGAGGCGACAGGGGGCGCTCTGGCTACACCTTC. This translates into CASSTRGDRGRSGYTF. Full variable domain (missing parts from reference TRBV7-2 and TRBJ1-2): GAGVSQSPSNKVTEKGKDVELRCDPISGHTALYWYRQSLGQGLEFLIYFQGNSAPDKSGLPSDRFSAERTGGSVSTLTIQRTQQEDSAVYLCASSTRGDRGRSGYTFGSGTRLTVV.

This sequence joins TRBV6-5 and TRBJ2-3; D possibly corresponds to TRBD1 (6 bases). From germline, CDR1 is MNHEY and CDR2 SVGAGI. CDR3 length equals 12 residues. Trimming cost V 6 bases and J 4 bases, with 8 bases left between them. CDR3 residues: CASRQGADTQYF. CDR3 nucleotide sequence: TGTGCCAGCAGACAGGGTGCAGATACGCAGTATTTT.

The CDR3 region has the DNA TGCGCCAGTTTTCCGGACAGGGGATGTGGCTACACCTTC. Amino acid sequence: CASFPDRGCGYTF. The chain joins TRBV5-1 to TRBJ1-2; 9 nucleotides match TRBD1. V was clipped by 8 bases and J by 7 bases; unmatched bases: 9. This CDR3 contains 13 residues. The germline gives CDR1 SGHRS, CDR2 YFSETQ.

The chain carries TRBV11-2 and TRBJ1-2; tentatively, D is TRBD1 (5 bases). CDR1 and CDR2 from the germline V gene are SGHAT and FQNNGV. Trimming pared 7 bases from V and 6 bases from J, leaving 9 bases between. The CDR3 runs to 11 residues. The CDR3 sequence is CASKGVNGYTF. The DNA for the CDR3 is TGTGCCAGCAAAGGGGTTAATGGCTACACCTTC.

V gene TRBV14 combines with J gene TRBJ2-7; D may be TRBD2 (5 bases). The CDR3 is 14 residues long. Germline V gene sequence: CDR1 SGHDN, CDR2 FVKESK. Trimming took off 3 bases at V and 0 bases at J, with 9 bases between the two ends. The chain's CDR3 is CASSHRDGSYEQYF. The CDR3 nucleotides are TGTGCCAGCAGCCATCGGGATGGCTCCTACGAGCAGTACTTC.

In regard to this clone: The junction and the germline gene differ at one end; a read error may be behind it. The J gene is TRBJ1-5, the V gene TRBV27; D is possibly TRBD1 (6 bases). In germline, CDR1 is MNHEY, CDR2 SMNVEV (reference sequence). This CDR3 contains 15 residues. The CDR3 reads CTSSLGADPNQPQHF. For the CDR3, the DNA is TGTACCAGCAGTTTGGGGGCAGATCCCAATCAGCCCCAGCATTTT.

This chain links TRBV11-2 with TRBJ1-1; 7 bases map to TRBD1. The CDR3 runs 16 residues. Germline V lookup: CDR1 SGHAT, CDR2 FQNNGV. After removal of 5 bases from V and 0 bases from J, the junction contained 9 bases not matched to a gene. CDR3 amino acids: CASSETGLGLNTEAFF. The DNA for the CDR3 is TGTGCCAGCAGCGAGACAGGGTTGGGCCTGAACACTGAAGCTTTCTTT.

This chain uses TRBV4-1 with TRBJ1-5, with 10 bases fitting TRBD1. Germline V CDR1 and CDR2: MGHRA, YSYEKL. V gave up 4 bases and J gave up 2 bases; unmatched junction bases: 11. The CDR3 is 18 amino acids. CDR3 in amino acids: CASSPERDRGWRNQPQHF. The CDR3 region has the DNA TGCGCCAGCAGCCCGGAACGGGACAGGGGTTGGCGCAATCAGCCCCAGCATTTT.

This clone was counted between two and nine times. The V call is TRBV19, the J call TRBJ1-2, with a weak D call TRBD1 (6 bases). Looked up from germline, CDR1 is LNHDA and CDR2 is SQIVND (reference sequence). The CDR3 covers 15 residues. Trimming left V 4 bases short and J 1 base short, with 13 bases between. Here the CDR3 reads CASSTGTQYNYGYTF. The CDR3 DNA reads as TGTGCCAGTAGTACCGGGACACAATATAACTATGGCTACACCTTC.